The T cell receptor beta chain under discussion was sequenced for a study of shared clonotypes between healthy human individuals. TCRdb's table, derived via immunoSEQ multiplex PCR, lists solely in-frame clones and lacks some. The sample has about 870,000 clones, 80% to 95% seen once. CD45RO negativity and positive selection for CCR7 defined naive CD8 cells, a population that excluded terminally differentiated effector memory CD45RA+ cells. The source is a man aged 25-45 years in good health. The sample consisted of naive CD8+ T cells sorted from blood.

CDR3 loop: CAISARGSGVTGELFF. In DNA form, the CDR3 reads TGTGCCATCAGTGCGAGGGGGAGCGGTGTCACCGGGGAGCTGTTTTTT. The V call is TRBV10-3, the J call TRBJ2-2; D is perhaps TRBD1 (6 bases). The CDR3 has 16 residues. The germline gives CDR1 ENHRY, CDR2 SYGVKD. Trimming left V 4 bases short and J 4 bases short, with 16 bases between.